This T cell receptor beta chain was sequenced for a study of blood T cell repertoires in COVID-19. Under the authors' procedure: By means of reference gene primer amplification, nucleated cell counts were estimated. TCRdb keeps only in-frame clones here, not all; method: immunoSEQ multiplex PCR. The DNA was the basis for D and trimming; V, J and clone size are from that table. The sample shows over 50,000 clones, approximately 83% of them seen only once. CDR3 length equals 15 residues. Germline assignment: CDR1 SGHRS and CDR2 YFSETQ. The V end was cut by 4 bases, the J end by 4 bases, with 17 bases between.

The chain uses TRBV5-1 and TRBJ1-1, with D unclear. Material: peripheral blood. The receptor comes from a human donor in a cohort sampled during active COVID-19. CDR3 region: CASSRGGEGGTEAFF. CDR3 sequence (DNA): TGCGCCAGCAGCCGAGGAGGAGAGGGCGGCACTGAAGCTTTCTTT.